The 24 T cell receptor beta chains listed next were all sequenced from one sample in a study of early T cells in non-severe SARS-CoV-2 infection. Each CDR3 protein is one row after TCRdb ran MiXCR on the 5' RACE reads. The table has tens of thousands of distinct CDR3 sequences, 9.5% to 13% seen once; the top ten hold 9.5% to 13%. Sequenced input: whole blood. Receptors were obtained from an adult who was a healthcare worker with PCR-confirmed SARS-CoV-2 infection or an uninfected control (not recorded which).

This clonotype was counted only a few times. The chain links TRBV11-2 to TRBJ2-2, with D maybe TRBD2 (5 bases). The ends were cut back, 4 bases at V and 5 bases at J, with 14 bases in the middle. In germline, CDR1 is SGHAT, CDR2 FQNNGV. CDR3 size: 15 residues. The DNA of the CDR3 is TGTGCCAGCAGCTCCCCTCGGAGCGGTACCGGGGAGCTGTTTTTT. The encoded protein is CASSSPRSGTGELFF.

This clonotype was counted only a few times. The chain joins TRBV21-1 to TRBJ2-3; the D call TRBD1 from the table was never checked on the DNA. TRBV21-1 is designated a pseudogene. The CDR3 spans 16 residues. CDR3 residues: CASSRTTGANTDTQYF. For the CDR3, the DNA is TGTGCCAGCAGCAGAACGACAGGGGCTAACACAGATACGCAGTATTTT.

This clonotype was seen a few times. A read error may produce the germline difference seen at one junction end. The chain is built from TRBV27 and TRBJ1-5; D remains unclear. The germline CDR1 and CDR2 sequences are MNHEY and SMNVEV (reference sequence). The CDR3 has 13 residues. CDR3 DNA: TGTGCCAGCAGTATATCCCCCAATCAGCCCCAGCATTTT. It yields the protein CASSISPNQPQHF.

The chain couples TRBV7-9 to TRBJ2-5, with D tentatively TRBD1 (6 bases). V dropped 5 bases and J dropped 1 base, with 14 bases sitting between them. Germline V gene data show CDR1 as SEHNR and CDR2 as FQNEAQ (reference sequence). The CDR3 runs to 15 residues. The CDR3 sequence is CASSQWGTLQETQYF. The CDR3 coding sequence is TGTGCCAGCAGCCAGTGGGGGACACTCCAAGAGACCCAGTACTTC. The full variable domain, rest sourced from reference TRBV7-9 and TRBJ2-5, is DTGVSQNPRHKITKRGQNVTFRCDPISEHNRLYWYRQTLGQGPEFLTYFQNEAQLEKSRLLSDRFSAERPKGSFSTLEIQRTEQGDSAMYLCASSQWGTLQETQYFGPGTRLLVL.

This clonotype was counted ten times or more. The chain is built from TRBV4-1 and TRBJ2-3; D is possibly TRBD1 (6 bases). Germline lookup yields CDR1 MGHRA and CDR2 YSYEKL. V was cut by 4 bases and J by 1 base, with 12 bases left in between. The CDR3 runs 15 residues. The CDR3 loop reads CASSRDTLGTDTQYF. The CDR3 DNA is TGCGCCAGCAGCCGGGACACCCTCGGCACAGATACGCAGTATTTT.

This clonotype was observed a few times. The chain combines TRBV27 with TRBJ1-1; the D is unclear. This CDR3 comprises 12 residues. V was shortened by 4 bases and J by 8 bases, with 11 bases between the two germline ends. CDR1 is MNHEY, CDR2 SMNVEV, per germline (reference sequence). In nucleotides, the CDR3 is TGTGCCAGCAGTTCGTGGCCGGGGGAAGCTTTCTTT. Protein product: CASSSWPGEAFF.

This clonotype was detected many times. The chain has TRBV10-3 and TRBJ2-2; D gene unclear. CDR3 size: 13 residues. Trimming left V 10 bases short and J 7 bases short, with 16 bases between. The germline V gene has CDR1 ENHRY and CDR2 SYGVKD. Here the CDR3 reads CASRSGWDGELFF. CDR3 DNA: TGTGCCAGCAGGTCCGGATGGGACGGGGAGCTGTTTTTT.

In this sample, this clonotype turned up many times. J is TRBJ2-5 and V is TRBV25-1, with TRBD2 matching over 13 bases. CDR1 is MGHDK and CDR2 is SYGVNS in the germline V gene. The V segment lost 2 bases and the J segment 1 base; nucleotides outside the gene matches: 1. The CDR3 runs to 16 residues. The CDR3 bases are TGTGCCAGCAGTGAAGGGACTAGCGGGACCCAAGAGACCCAGTACTTC. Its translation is CASSEGTSGTQETQYF.

The CDR3: CSATSTGTTNEKLFF. Written as DNA, the CDR3 is TGCAGTGCCACTAGCACCGGTACAACTAATGAAAAACTGTTTTTT. V is TRBV20-1 and J is TRBJ1-4; no clear D. Germline CDR1 and CDR2: DFQATT and SNEGSKA (reference sequence). V lost 6 bases, J lost 0 bases, and 14 bases lay in between. The CDR3 contains 15 residues.

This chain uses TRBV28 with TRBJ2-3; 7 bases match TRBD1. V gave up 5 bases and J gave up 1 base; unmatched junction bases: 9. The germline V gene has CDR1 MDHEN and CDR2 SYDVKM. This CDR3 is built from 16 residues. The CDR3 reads CASSPWDSRRTDTQYF. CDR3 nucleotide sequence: TGTGCCAGCAGTCCCTGGGACAGCCGCCGCACAGATACGCAGTATTTT.

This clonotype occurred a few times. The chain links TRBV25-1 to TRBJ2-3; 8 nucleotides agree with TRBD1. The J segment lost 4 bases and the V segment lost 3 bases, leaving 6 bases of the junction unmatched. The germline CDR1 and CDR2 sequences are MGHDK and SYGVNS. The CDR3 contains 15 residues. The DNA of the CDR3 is TGTGCCAGCAGTGAGCAGGGGGCGATGGCAGATACGCAGTATTTT. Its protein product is CASSEQGAMADTQYF.

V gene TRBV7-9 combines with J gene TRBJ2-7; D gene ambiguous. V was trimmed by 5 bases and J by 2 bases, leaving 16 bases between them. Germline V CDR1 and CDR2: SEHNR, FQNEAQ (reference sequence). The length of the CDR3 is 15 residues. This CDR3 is CASSPAQGFTYEQYF. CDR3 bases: TGTGCCAGCAGCCCAGCACAAGGGTTTACCTACGAGCAGTACTTC.

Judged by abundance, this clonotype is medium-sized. The CDR3: CASLTRGMQFF. The CDR3 nucleotides read TGTGCCAGTTTGACCAGGGGTATGCAGTTCTTC. The rearrangement joins TRBV21-1 to TRBJ2-1; no check of the table's D call, TRBD1, against the DNA was made. TRBV21-1 corresponds to a pseudogene. The CDR3 contains 11 residues.

CDR3 coding DNA: TGTGCCAGCAGCCCACAAGACACTGAAGCTTTCTTT. Translating gives CASSPQDTEAFF. The V call is TRBV14, the J call TRBJ1-1; no reliable D call. V was cut by 4 bases and J by 3 bases, with 6 bases left in between. Germline values: CDR1 SGHDN, CDR2 FVKESK. The CDR3 consists of 12 residues. Filled out from reference TRBV14 and TRBJ1-1, the complete variable domain reads EAGVTQFPSHSVIEKGQTVTLRCDPISGHDNLYWYRRVMGKEIKFLLHFVKESKQDESGMPNNRFLAERTGGTYSTLKVQPAELEDSGVYFCASSPQDTEAFFGQGTRLTVV.

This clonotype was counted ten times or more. The CDR3 coding sequence is TGTGCCAGCAGCTTATCGCAGAGCACAGATACGCAGTATTTT. Protein: CASSLSQSTDTQYF. J is TRBJ2-3 and V is TRBV7-6, with D unclear. The CDR3 extends over 14 amino acids. CDR1 and CDR2 from the germline V gene are SGHVS and FNYEAQ. The ends were cut back, 2 bases at V and 0 bases at J, with 6 bases in the middle.

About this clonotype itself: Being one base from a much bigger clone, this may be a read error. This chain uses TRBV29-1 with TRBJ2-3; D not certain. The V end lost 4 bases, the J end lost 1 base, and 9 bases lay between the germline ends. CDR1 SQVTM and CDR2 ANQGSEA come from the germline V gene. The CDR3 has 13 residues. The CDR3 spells CSVVRMGTDTQYF. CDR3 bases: TGCAGCGTTGTGCGCATGGGCACAGATACGCAGTATTTT.

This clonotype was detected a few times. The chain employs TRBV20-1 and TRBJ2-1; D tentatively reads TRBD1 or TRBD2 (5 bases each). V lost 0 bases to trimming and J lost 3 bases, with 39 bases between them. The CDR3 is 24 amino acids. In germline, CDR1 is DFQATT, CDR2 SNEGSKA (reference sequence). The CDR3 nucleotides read TGCAGTGCTAGAGATCGGGATCCGGCAGGGATATCCTCAAATCCTATCCGGGGCTACAATGAGCAGTTCTTC. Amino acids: CSARDRDPAGISSNPIRGYNEQFF.

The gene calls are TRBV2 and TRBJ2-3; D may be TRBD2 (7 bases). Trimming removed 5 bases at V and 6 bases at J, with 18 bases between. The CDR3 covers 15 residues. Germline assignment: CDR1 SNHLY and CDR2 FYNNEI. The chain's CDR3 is CASSTPSGGGDTQYF. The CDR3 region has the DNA TGTGCCAGCAGTACCCCTAGCGGAGGGGGGGATACGCAGTATTTT.

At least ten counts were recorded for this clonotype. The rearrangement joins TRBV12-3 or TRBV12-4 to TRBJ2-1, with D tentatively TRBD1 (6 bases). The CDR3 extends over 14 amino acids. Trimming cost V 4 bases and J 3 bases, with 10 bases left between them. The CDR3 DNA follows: TGTGCCAGCAGTTATAGGACAGACTACAATGAGCAGTTCTTC. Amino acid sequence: CASSYRTDYNEQFF.

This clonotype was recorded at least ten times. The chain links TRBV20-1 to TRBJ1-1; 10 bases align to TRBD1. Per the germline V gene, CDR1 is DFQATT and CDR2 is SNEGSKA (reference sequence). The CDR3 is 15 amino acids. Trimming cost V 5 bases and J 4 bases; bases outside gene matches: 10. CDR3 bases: TGCAGTGCTTATTCACCGGGACAGGGGAGCACTGAAGCTTTCTTT. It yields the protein CSAYSPGQGSTEAFF.

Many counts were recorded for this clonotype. The CDR3 loop reads CASTGTSGNTGELFF. The CDR3 DNA reads TGTGCCAGCACCGGGACTAGCGGAAACACCGGGGAGCTGTTTTTT. This chain links TRBV2 with TRBJ2-2; 11 nucleotides align to TRBD2. The CDR3 length is 15 residues. The V gene end was trimmed by 7 bases and the J gene end by 2 bases; junction bases not matched to a gene: 3. The V gene's germline CDR1 is SNHLY and CDR2 FYNNEI.

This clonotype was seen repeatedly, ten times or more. The chain's CDR3 is CASSVRPQPPDTQYF. The CDR3 region has the DNA TGTGCCAGCAGCGTAAGGCCCCAACCCCCAGATACGCAGTATTTT. J is TRBJ2-3 and V is TRBV9; D gene unclear. Germline loops: CDR1 SGDLS, CDR2 YYNGEE. This CDR3 comprises 15 residues. Trimming pared 1 base from V and 4 bases from J, leaving 13 bases between.

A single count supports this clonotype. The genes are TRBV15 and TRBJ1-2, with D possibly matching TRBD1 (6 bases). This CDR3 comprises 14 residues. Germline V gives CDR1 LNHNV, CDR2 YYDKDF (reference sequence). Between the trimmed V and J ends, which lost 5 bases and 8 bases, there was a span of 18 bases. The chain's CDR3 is CATSLQTGLQGYTF. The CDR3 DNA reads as TGTGCCACCAGCCTCCAGACAGGCCTCCAAGGCTACACCTTC.

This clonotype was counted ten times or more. As DNA, the CDR3 is TGTGCCAGCTCACTGGACTTATACAATGAGCAGTTCTTC. Encoded protein: CASSLDLYNEQFF. This chain connects TRBV18 to TRBJ2-1, with D tentatively TRBD2 (5 bases). Germline CDR1 is KGHSH and CDR2 is LQKENI. The CDR3 consists of 13 residues. Trimming took 4 bases from V and 4 from J, leaving 8 bases between them.